What follows are 9 T cell receptor beta chains derived from one specimen sequenced in a study of tumor and adjacent non-tumor tissue in lung cancer (dated by TCRdb to between 2017 and 2018). Libraries were constructed by multiplex PCR. Sequencer: Illumina HiSeq 2500. Following protocols modified from ARM-PCR, the researchers constructed TCRbeta libraries through three rounds of nested PCR with primers (Table S4). The raw public data were reprocessed by TCRdb itself: fastp quality trimming at Q25, MiXCR clonotype calling, in-frame beta chains only. Rows are unified per CDR3 protein, each entry keeping the most common DNA and genes. The table for this sample lists 76,000 or so distinct CDR3 sequences; around 70% of them were counted only once. The ten top clones hold roughly an eighth of the sample. RNA was isolated from bulk, unsorted tissue, and RNA quality was assessed with a NanoDrop ND-1000 and an Agilent 2100.

The sequencing input was lung tumor tissue. Receptor source: a woman between 70 and 85 years old with non-small cell lung cancer.

In the case of this clonotype: This may stem from a read error, because a much larger clone lies one nucleotide away. This chain joins TRBV28 and TRBJ2-1; 8 nucleotides agree with TRBD2. Germline CDR1 reads MDHEN; CDR2 reads SYDVKM. This CDR3 region has 16 residues. Here the CDR3 reads CASSLRSGGPYNERFF. CDR3 bases: TGTGCCAGCAGTTTAAGGTCGGGAGGGCCCTACAATGAGCGGTTCTTC.

Worth noting for this clonotype: This could be a read error, since a much larger clone is one nucleotide away. The CDR3 DNA follows: TGTGCCAGCAGCTCTTCACCCCTTCCCTCTGGGGCCAACCTCCTGACTTTC. Translating it yields CASSSSPLPSGANLLTF. The chain recombines TRBV5-6 with TRBJ2-6; perhaps TRBD1 as D (5 bases). The CDR3 runs to 17 residues. Germline assignment: CDR1 SGHDT and CDR2 YYEEEE. The whole variable domain, remainder taken from reference TRBV5-6 and TRBJ2-6, is DAGVTQSPTHLIKTRGQQVTLRCSPKSGHDTVSWYQQALGQGPQFIFQYYEEEERQRGNFPDRFSGHQFPNYSSELNVNALLLGDSALYLCASSSSPLPSGANLLTFGAGSRLTVL.

This clonotype was counted ten times or more. The chain has TRBV6-5 and TRBJ2-1; unclear D gene. The germline V and J ends were trimmed by 4 bases and 7 bases, with 8 bases remaining between them. This CDR3 is built from 12 residues. Germline V gene lookup returns CDR1 MNHEY and CDR2 SVGAGI. CDR3 sequence (DNA): TGTGCCAGCAGTTCCCTGCTAAATGAGCAGTTCTTC. Amino acid sequence: CASSSLLNEQFF.

Concerning this clonotype: One end of the junction varies from germline; a read error may be responsible. The chain joins TRBV6-5 to TRBJ1-2; maybe TRBD1 (6 bases). CDR3 size: 12 residues. In germline, CDR1 is MNHEY, CDR2 SVGAGI. The CDR3 DNA reads as TGTGCCAGCAGTACAGGGAGTTATGGCTACAGCTTC. Translating gives CASSTGSYGYSF.

As for this clonotype: The junction differs from germline at one of its ends, possibly a read error. The chain links TRBV29-1 to TRBJ2-7; D might be TRBD1 or TRBD2, each matching 6 bases. CDR1 is SQVTM, CDR2 ANQGSEA, per germline. CDR3 length: 13 residues. The CDR3 nucleotides read TGCAGCGTTGATTTGGGGGGCACCTACGAGCAATACTTC. Amino acids: CSVDLGGTYEQYF.

Worth noting for this clonotype: A clone one base away is much larger, so this may be a read error. The gene calls are TRBV7-8 and TRBJ2-2; D may be TRBD2 (6 bases). This CDR3 contains 17 residues. V lost 7 bases to trimming and J lost 0 bases, with 18 bases between them. The germline V gene has CDR1 SGHVS and CDR2 FQNEAQ. This CDR3 is CASIGLRGTSNTGELFF. CDR3 DNA sequence: TGTGCCAGCATCGGACTCCGAGGGACTTCGAACACCGGGGAGCTGTTTTTT.

By frequency in the sample, this clonotype is medium-sized (0.01 to 0.1%). CDR3 in amino acids: CSVGTGRKETQYF. In DNA, the CDR3 is TGCAGCGTCGGAACAGGGAGGAAAGAGACCCAGTACTTC. The chain links TRBV29-1 to TRBJ2-5, with D possibly called TRBD1 or TRBD2 (6 bases each). V was trimmed by 6 bases and J by 3 bases, leaving 14 bases between them. Germline assignment: CDR1 SQVTM and CDR2 ANQGSEA. There are 13 residues in the CDR3.

This clonotype was detected ten times or more. The conserved phenylalanine or tryptophan normally closing the CDR3 is absent here, so this likely arose from a read error. The chain recombines TRBV6-6 with TRBJ1-1; the match to TRBD1 covers 7 bases. In germline, CDR1 is MNHNY, CDR2 SVGAGI (reference sequence). The CDR3 totals 14 residues. The V gene end was trimmed by 2 bases and the J gene end by 4 bases; junction bases not matched to a gene: 4. The CDR3 bases are TGTGCCAGCAGTTACCGCGACAGGGCCACTGAAGCTTTCTCT. This translates into CASSYRDRATEAFS.

Concerning this clonotype: At one end the junction does not follow the germline gene, possibly because of a read error. The V and J genes are TRBV20-1 and TRBJ2-7; the match to TRBD2 covers 14 bases. The CDR3 totals 15 residues. Germline V gene data show CDR1 as DFQATT and CDR2 as SNEGSKA (reference sequence). The CDR3 here is CSARVGTSGSYELYF. CDR3 in DNA: TGCAGTGCTAGAGTAGGGACTAGCGGGAGCTACGAGCTGTACTTC.